This T cell receptor (beta chain) is from a study of cytomegalovirus exposure and HLA in healthy donors. Background on the study: Of the donors genotyped, 300 to 500 in all, about 81% fell in the Caucasian-associated ancestry cluster.

The CDR3 runs to 18 residues. The ends lost 1 base at V and 3 bases at J; junction bases unmatched: 14. The germline V gene encodes CDR1 MDHEN and CDR2 SYDVKM. 13 Jbeta primers and 60 Vbeta primers were used for the PCR. Assay used: immunoSEQ multiplex PCR; TCRdb lists only in-frame clones, some missing. The repertoire holds tens of thousands of clones, with around 76% as singletons. A word on this clone: What it recognizes is unknown.

Study-level results: A later analysis showed that HLA-associated TCR beta chains had undergone more clonal expansion than equally common others.

The sequence came from a man between 25 and 39 years old in good health and CMV-seropositive. The chain employs TRBV28 and TRBJ2-5, with 7 bases that match TRBD2. The sequencing sample was made of PBMCs. The CDR3 loop is CASSLSPGLGTLEETQYF. The CDR3 region has the DNA TGTGCCAGCAGTTTATCCCCCGGACTAGGCACCTTGGAAGAGACCCAGTACTTC.